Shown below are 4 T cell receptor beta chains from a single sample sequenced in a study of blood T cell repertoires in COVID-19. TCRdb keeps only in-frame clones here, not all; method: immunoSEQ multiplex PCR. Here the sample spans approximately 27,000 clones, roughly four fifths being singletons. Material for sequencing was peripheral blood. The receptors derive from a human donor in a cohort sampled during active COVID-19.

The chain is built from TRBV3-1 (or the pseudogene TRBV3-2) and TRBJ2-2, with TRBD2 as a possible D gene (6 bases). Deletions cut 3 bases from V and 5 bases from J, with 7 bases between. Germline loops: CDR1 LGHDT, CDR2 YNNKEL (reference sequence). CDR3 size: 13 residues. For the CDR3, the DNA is TGTGCCAGCAGCCAGGGGAGGACCGGGGAGCTGTTTTTT. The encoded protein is CASSQGRTGELFF.

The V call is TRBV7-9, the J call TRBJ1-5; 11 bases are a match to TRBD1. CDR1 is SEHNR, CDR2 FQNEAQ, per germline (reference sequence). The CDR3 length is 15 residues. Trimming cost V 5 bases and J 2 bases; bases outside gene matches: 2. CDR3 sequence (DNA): TGTGCCAGCAGCCGGACAGGGGGCGGCAATCAGCCCCAGCATTTT. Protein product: CASSRTGGGNQPQHF.

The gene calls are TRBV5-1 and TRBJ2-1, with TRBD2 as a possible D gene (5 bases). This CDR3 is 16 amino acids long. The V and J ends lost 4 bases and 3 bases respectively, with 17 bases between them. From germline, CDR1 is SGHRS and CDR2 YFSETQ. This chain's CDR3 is CASSPLAGANYNEQFF. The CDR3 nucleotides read TGCGCCAGCAGCCCCCTAGCCGGCGCCAACTACAATGAGCAGTTCTTC.

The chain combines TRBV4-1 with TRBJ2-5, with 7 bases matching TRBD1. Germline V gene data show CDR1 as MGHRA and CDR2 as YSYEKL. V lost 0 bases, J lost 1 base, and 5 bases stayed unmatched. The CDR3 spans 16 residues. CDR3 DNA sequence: TGCGCCAGCAGCCAAGATTGGGGACAGACCCAAGAGACCCAGTACTTC. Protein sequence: CASSQDWGQTQETQYF.